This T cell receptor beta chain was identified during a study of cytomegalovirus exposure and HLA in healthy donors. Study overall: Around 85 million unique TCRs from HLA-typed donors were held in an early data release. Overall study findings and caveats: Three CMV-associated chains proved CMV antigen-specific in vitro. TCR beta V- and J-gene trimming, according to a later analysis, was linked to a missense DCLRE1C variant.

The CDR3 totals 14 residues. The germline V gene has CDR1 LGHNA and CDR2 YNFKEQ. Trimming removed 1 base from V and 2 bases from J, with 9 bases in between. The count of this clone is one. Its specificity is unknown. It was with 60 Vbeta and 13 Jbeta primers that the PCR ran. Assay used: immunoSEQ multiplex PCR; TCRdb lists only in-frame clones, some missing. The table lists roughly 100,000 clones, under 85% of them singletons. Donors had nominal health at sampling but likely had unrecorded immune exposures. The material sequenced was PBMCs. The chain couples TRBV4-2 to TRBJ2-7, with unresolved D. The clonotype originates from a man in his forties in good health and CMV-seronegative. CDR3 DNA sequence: TGTGCCAGCAGCCAAGGTGTCGCGGCCTACGAGCAGTACTTC. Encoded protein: CASSQGVAAYEQYF.